Listed below are T cell receptor beta chains from one sample, sequenced in a study of cytomegalovirus exposure and HLA in healthy donors. The repertoire was sequenced with immunoSEQ multiplex PCR; TCRdb's copy has only in-frame clones and lacks some. There are under 150,000 clones in the sample; around 82% occur only once, and roughly 2.4% lies in the top ten. The sample taken for sequencing was PBMCs. All receptors come from a man aged 50 to 60 in good health and CMV-seronegative. CDR3s include the opening cysteine and the closing phenylalanine or tryptophan. D genes are given only for firm matches. Only some rows state a clone size, as once, few, many or a class for expanded clones.

D	size	J	V	length	DNA	CDR3
NA	NA	TRBJ2-3	TRBV7-2	16	TGTGCCAGCAGCTTAGCGAGCTCACCTGGCACAGATACGCAGTATTTT	CASSLASSPGTDTQYF
TRBD2	NA	TRBJ2-3	TRBV7-6	15	TGTGCCAGCAGCTTAGGAACTAGCGGAGAAGATACGCAGTATTTT	CASSLGTSGEDTQYF
TRBD1	NA	TRBJ1-2	TRBV19	14	TGTGCCAGTAGTATAGAGCAGGGGGCTTGGGGCTACACCTTC	CASSIEQGAWGYTF
NA	once	TRBJ2-7	TRBV7-9	15	TGTGCCAGCAGCAGCCGGGACTCAGTGGAAAGGGAGCAGTACTTC	CASSSRDSVEREQYF
TRBD2	NA	TRBJ2-1	TRBV6-5	16	TGTGCCAGCAGTTACCGTAGCGGGAGCTCCTACAATGAGCAGTTCTTC	CASSYRSGSSYNEQFF
TRBD2	NA	TRBJ2-5	TRBV19	17	TGTGCCAGTACCGACGGCAACAGCGGGAAGGCCCAAGAGACCCAGTACTTC	CASTDGNSGKAQETQYF
TRBD2	NA	TRBJ2-7	TRBV7-9	17	TGTGCCAGCATCGAGTCGGAGGCTAGCGGGAGATCAGGCGAGCAGTACTTC	CASIESEASGRSGEQYF
NA	NA	TRBJ2-1	TRBV7-8	16	TGTGCCAGCAGCTTAGCGGGGGGGGCGATATCCAATGAGCAGTTCTTC	CASSLAGGAISNEQFF
NA	NA	TRBJ1-5	TRBV5-6	16	TGTGCCAGCAGCTTGTATTCAACGGGGAGCAATCAGCCCCAGCATTTT	CASSLYSTGSNQPQHF
NA	NA	TRBJ2-5	TRBV30	17	TGTGCCTGGAGTCCTCCCTACCGTCCGCGGGGACAAGAGACCCAGTACTTC	CAWSPPYRPRGQETQYF
NA	NA	TRBJ1-5	TRBV7-9	15	TGTGCCAGCAGCTTAGAAGGGGGTCGCAATCAGCCCCAGCATTTT	CASSLEGGRNQPQHF
NA	once	TRBJ1-4	TRBV25-1	16	TGTGCCAGCAGCCGGCAGGAGCGGACTGCTAATGAAAAACTGTTTTTT	CASSRQERTANEKLFF
NA	NA	TRBJ1-3	TRBV9	14	TGTGCCAGCAGGAACGAGGACTCTGGAAACACCATATATTTT	CASRNEDSGNTIYF